This T cell receptor (beta chain) is drawn from a study of shared clonotypes between healthy human individuals. Study results and limitations: Memory subsets had estimated richness that was generally smaller than that of naive subsets.

Each subset's genomic DNA was split evenly across several immunoSEQ plates. Authors' methods: Filtering differed since immunoSEQ provided only junctions, with no quality scores. Here immunoSEQ multiplex PCR was the method, and the copy in TCRdb shows in-frame clones only, minus some. The D gene and trimming were derived from the DNA, and the V and J assignments and clone size from that table. This table holds 600,000 to 750,000 clones, 55% to 75% found once. This clone has a count of ten or more. Its target is not known. The sequenced sample consisted of memory CD4+ T cells sorted from blood. Subset of the sample: CD45RA-negative fraction. This TCR derives from a woman under 40 in good health.

CDR3 nucleotide sequence: TGCGCCAGCAGTGAAGGGGGCCTAACTGAAGCTTTCTTT. This codes for CASSEGGLTEAFF. The V gene is TRBV10-1, the J gene TRBJ1-1; 7 nucleotides agree with TRBD1. The J segment lost 5 bases and the V segment lost 3 bases, leaving 3 bases of the junction unmatched. The V gene's germline CDR1 is WNHNN and CDR2 SYGVQD (reference sequence). The CDR3 totals 13 residues.